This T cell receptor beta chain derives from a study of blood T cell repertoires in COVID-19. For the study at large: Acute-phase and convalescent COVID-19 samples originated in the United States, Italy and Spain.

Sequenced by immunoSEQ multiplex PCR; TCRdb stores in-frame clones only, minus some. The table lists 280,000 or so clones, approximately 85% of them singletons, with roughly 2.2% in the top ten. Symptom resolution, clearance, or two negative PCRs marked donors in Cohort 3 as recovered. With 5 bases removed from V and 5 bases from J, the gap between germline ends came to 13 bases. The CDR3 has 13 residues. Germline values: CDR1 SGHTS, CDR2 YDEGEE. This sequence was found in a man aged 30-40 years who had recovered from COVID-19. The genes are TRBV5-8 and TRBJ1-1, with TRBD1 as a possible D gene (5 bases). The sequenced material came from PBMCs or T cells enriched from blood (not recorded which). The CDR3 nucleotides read TGTGCCAGCAGTTCCAGGGTCGGGACTGAAGCTTTCTTT. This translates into CASSSRVGTEAFF.